This passage covers 30 T cell receptor beta chains from one sample sequenced in a study of T-cell memory formation after mild COVID-19. Each CDR3 protein is one row after TCRdb ran MiXCR on the 5' RACE reads. The sample contains about 440,000 distinct CDR3 sequences, 20% of which appear only once. Sequences were obtained from PBMCs or a T cell subset sorted from them (not recorded which). The receptor set was obtained from an adult woman who had mild COVID-19 (a few samples of this study predate the infection). Cell type and time point are not known.

The rearrangement joins TRBV19 to TRBJ1-2; D remains ambiguous. CDR1 and CDR2 from the germline V gene are LNHDA and SQIVND (reference sequence). V dropped 1 base and J dropped 4 bases, with 10 bases sitting between them. The CDR3 loop spans 14 amino acids. The CDR3 sequence: CASSIAAQGYGYTF. As DNA, the CDR3 is TGTGCCAGTAGTATAGCCGCACAAGGCTATGGCTACACCTTC.

This sequence joins TRBV27 and TRBJ1-6; D not certain. Trimming left V 2 bases short and J 13 bases short, with 21 bases between. Germline lookup yields CDR1 MNHEY and CDR2 SMNVEV (reference sequence). This CDR3 is built from 16 residues. The CDR3 nucleotides read TGTGCCAGCAGTTTAAACCCAGGCCTGATTATTTGGCCCCTCCACTTT. This gives the protein CASSLNPGLIIWPLHF.

The chain links TRBV5-1 to TRBJ2-6; unclear D gene. The CDR3 totals 15 residues. Per the germline V gene, CDR1 is SGHRS and CDR2 is YFSETQ. Trimming removed 2 bases from V and 0 bases from J, with 6 bases in between. Written as DNA, the CDR3 is TGCGCCAGCAGCTTCGGTCACTCTGGGGCCAACGTCCTGACTTTC. It yields the protein CASSFGHSGANVLTF.

This clonotype came up a few times. V and J are TRBV6-4 and TRBJ2-1; 13 bases fit TRBD2. Per the germline V gene, CDR1 is MRHNA and CDR2 is SNTAGT. CDR3 size: 16 residues. The V and J ends lost 2 bases and 7 bases, in that order; junction bases with no gene match: 5. CDR3: CASSDIGLAGVNEQFF. Here the CDR3 DNA reads TGTGCCAGCAGTGACATCGGACTAGCGGGGGTGAATGAGCAGTTCTTC.

This chain uses TRBV15 with TRBJ2-3; D is possibly TRBD2 (7 bases). Germline-derived CDR1 and CDR2 are LNHNV and YYDKDF (reference sequence). The CDR3 totals 14 residues. V was cut by 5 bases and J by 6 bases, with 15 bases left in between. The CDR3 DNA reads as TGTGCCACCAGCGGGGGGGCACATCCCGATACGCAGTATTTT. This translates into CATSGGAHPDTQYF.

There are a few counts of this clonotype. The junction departs from the called germline gene at one end, perhaps through a read error. This chain joins TRBV5-1 and TRBJ2-1; 8 bases line up with TRBD2. Germline CDR1 reads SGHRS; CDR2 reads YFSETQ. The CDR3 is made up of 11 amino acids. The DNA of the CDR3 is TGCGCCAGCAGCTTTGACGGGAGGGTGGACTTC. Translation: CASSFDGRVDF.

The chain has TRBV2 and TRBJ2-7; TRBD1 might be the D (6 bases). The CDR3 covers 13 residues. CDR1 and CDR2 (germline): SNHLY, FYNNEI. Trimming removed 7 bases from V and 5 bases from J, with 15 bases in between. CDR3 sequence: CASTRGLNNEQYF. The CDR3 nucleotides are TGTGCCAGCACCAGGGGATTAAACAACGAGCAGTACTTC.

The sample holds a few counts of this clonotype. The rearrangement links TRBV24-1 to TRBJ1-5; tentative D call: TRBD1 (6 bases). The CDR3 length is 17 residues. The germline V and J ends were trimmed by 3 bases and 0 bases, with 14 bases remaining between them. Germline V CDR1 and CDR2: KGHDR, SFDVKD. The CDR3 DNA reads as TGTGCCACCAGTGATGGGAGACGACAGGATAGCAATCAGCCCCAGCATTTT. Protein: CATSDGRRQDSNQPQHF.

The rearrangement uses TRBV6-5 and TRBJ1-5; TRBD1 matches 8 bases. V was clipped by 5 bases and J by 5 bases; unmatched bases: 5. Per the germline V gene, CDR1 is MNHEY and CDR2 is SVGAGI. The CDR3 consists of 14 residues. The CDR3 DNA reads as TGTGCCAGCAGTCGGACAGGGTCTGATCAGCCCCAGCATTTT. Residues: CASSRTGSDQPQHF.

The V call is TRBV5-1, the J call TRBJ2-5, with 10 bases matching TRBD2. Per germline, CDR1 SGHRS and CDR2 YFSETQ. The CDR3 spans 15 residues. Trimming took 5 bases from V and 5 from J; bases not matched to a gene: 9. The CDR3: CASRPSSGGLETQYF. Written as DNA, the CDR3 is TGCGCCAGCAGACCATCTAGCGGGGGCCTCGAGACCCAGTACTTC.

The rearrangement uses TRBV9 and TRBJ2-7, with D possibly matching TRBD2 (5 bases). Trimming pared 0 bases from V and 6 bases from J, leaving 16 bases between. Per the germline V gene, CDR1 is SGDLS and CDR2 is YYNGEE. CDR3 length: 15 amino acids. CDR3 nucleotides: TGTGCCAGCAGCGTAGGCGGCGGGCCGGGTACCGAGCAGTACTTC. It encodes CASSVGGGPGTEQYF.

This clonotype was recorded a few times. The chain recombines TRBV5-1 with TRBJ2-5; 10 positions match TRBD1. The germline gives CDR1 SGHRS, CDR2 YFSETQ. With 3 bases clipped from V and 4 bases from J, the junction kept 12 bases outside the gene matches. The CDR3 runs 17 residues. The CDR3, as DNA: TGCGCCAGCAGCTACCGGACAGGGGGGAGGCTAGGAGAGACCCAGTACTTC. As protein: CASSYRTGGRLGETQYF.

A few counts support this clonotype. The chain recombines TRBV7-2 with TRBJ2-3; 7 bases line up with TRBD2. CDR1 and CDR2 from the germline V gene are SGHTA and FQGNSA. The V segment lost 5 bases and the J segment 0 bases; nucleotides outside the gene matches: 8. There are 16 residues in the CDR3. The CDR3 reads CASSSESGVSTDTQYF. As DNA, the CDR3 is TGTGCCAGCAGCAGCGAGAGCGGGGTCAGCACAGATACGCAGTATTTT.

This chain links TRBV7-6 with TRBJ1-6; a weak D match, TRBD1 (6 bases). Germline V gene lookup returns CDR1 SGHVS and CDR2 FNYEAQ. The CDR3 extends over 19 amino acids. The V end lost 5 bases, the J end lost 5 bases, and 25 bases lay between the germline ends. In DNA, the CDR3 is TGTGCCAGCAGCCATACTTCCCCAGGGGCCTCCTTCAATAATTCACCCCTCCACTTT. Its protein product is CASSHTSPGASFNNSPLHF.

The rearrangement uses TRBV9 and TRBJ1-1; 7 bases are a match to TRBD1. Per germline, CDR1 SGDLS and CDR2 YYNGEE. The CDR3 sequence is 16 residues long. Trimming took 5 bases from V and 7 from J; bases not matched to a gene: 17. The DNA of the CDR3 is TGTGCCAGCAGTAGGGACAGTTACTTATCTAGTGGTGAAGCTTTCTTT. Its translation: CASSRDSYLSSGEAFF.

This clonotype came up a few times. The rearrangement uses TRBV14 and TRBJ2-3; 13 bases match TRBD2. Trimming removed 2 bases from V and 2 bases from J; junction bases left unmatched: 7. The CDR3 sequence is 18 residues long. Germline CDR1 and CDR2: SGHDN and FVKESK. The CDR3 sequence: CASSQPTGLAGFTDTQYF. CDR3 coding DNA: TGTGCCAGCAGCCAACCTACGGGACTAGCGGGGTTCACAGATACGCAGTATTTT.

This clonotype occurred many times. The chain combines TRBV5-1 with TRBJ2-2; no firm D call. Germline CDR1 SGHRS, CDR2 YFSETQ. Trimming took 4 bases from V and 1 from J, leaving 11 bases between them. CDR3 length equals 15 residues. In DNA form, the CDR3 reads TGCGCCAGCAGCGCGGCTTGGGGGAACACCGGGGAGCTGTTTTTT. As protein: CASSAAWGNTGELFF.

This rearrangement joins TRBV10-3 to TRBJ2-3, with D possibly matching TRBD2 (7 bases). Germline CDR1 reads ENHRY; CDR2 reads SYGVKD. The CDR3 covers 15 residues. V was cut by 4 bases and J by 7 bases, with 18 bases left in between. The CDR3 sequence: CAISGGGGGRHTQYF. The CDR3 DNA is TGTGCCATCAGTGGGGGCGGGGGCGGACGGCATACGCAGTATTTT.

In DNA form, the CDR3 reads TGTGCCAGCAGCTCGTTTGGACTGTTCACAGATACGCAGTATTTT. It is translated as CASSSFGLFTDTQYF. The chain employs TRBV7-2 and TRBJ2-3, with D perhaps TRBD2 (5 bases). Looked up from germline, CDR1 is SGHTA and CDR2 is FQGNSA. The CDR3 sequence is 15 residues long. The V and J ends lost 4 bases and 2 bases respectively, with 13 bases between them.

This clonotype appeared a few times. This sequence joins TRBV4-1 and TRBJ2-5; TRBD2 agrees at 9 bases. V lost 1 base to trimming and J lost 6 bases; unmatched junction nucleotides: 12. CDR1 is MGHRA, CDR2 YSYEKL, per germline. The CDR3 totals 17 residues. This chain's CDR3 is CASSQGWKAGGPQTQYF. CDR3 in DNA: TGCGCCAGCAGCCAAGGCTGGAAGGCGGGGGGGCCCCAGACCCAGTACTTC.

The gene calls are TRBV15 and TRBJ2-7; 7 nucleotides line up with TRBD1. V trimming: 5 bases; J trimming: 3 bases; junction bases outside the gene matches: 7. The CDR3 loop spans 14 amino acids. Germline loops: CDR1 LNHNV, CDR2 YYDKDF (reference sequence). CDR3 loop: CATSVRTGDYEQYF. The CDR3 coding sequence is TGTGCCACCAGCGTTCGGACAGGAGACTACGAGCAGTACTTC.

The table lists this clonotype with many counts. The V gene is TRBV20-1, the J gene TRBJ2-3; TRBD2 agrees at 11 bases. Germline assignment: CDR1 DFQATT and CDR2 SNEGSKA (reference sequence). J gave up 0 bases and V 0 bases, and 8 bases lay outside the gene matches. The CDR3 is 18 residues long. For the CDR3, the DNA is TGCAGTGCTAGAGATTTGTTCAGGACTAGCGGGAGCACAGATACGCAGTATTTT. Translated, it gives CSARDLFRTSGSTDTQYF.

The chain joins TRBV20-1 to TRBJ2-2; weak D call: TRBD2 (5 bases). With 6 bases removed from V and 1 base from J, the gap between germline ends came to 15 bases. Germline CDR1 is DFQATT and CDR2 is SNEGSKA (reference sequence). This CDR3 region has 15 residues. The DNA of the CDR3 is TGCAGTGCCCGGGAAGGGTCTCGGAACACCGGGGAGCTGTTTTTT. This gives the protein CSAREGSRNTGELFF.

This chain joins TRBV5-4 and TRBJ2-2; maybe TRBD1 (6 bases). The CDR3 extends over 17 amino acids. V was cut by 3 bases and J by 1 base, with 16 bases left in between. Germline values: CDR1 SGHNT, CDR2 YYREEE (reference sequence). The CDR3 bases are TGTGCCAGCAGCTATACACAGCCGGGACAGAACACCGGGGAGCTGTTTTTT. Translation: CASSYTQPGQNTGELFF. Full variable domain (remainder filled in from reference TRBV5-4 and TRBJ2-2): ETGVTQSPTHLIKTRGQQVTLRCSSQSGHNTVSWYQQALGQGPQFIFQYYREEENGRGNFPPRFSGLQFPNYSSELNVNALELDDSALYLCASSYTQPGQNTGELFFGEGSRLTVL.

This clonotype showed up just a few times. The genes are TRBV7-2 and TRBJ1-5; D is unresolved. Germline V gene data show CDR1 as SGHTA and CDR2 as FQGNSA. Trimming left V 1 base short and J 0 bases short, with 10 bases between. The CDR3 has 16 residues. The CDR3 is CASSLVTGFSNQPQHF. CDR3 coding DNA: TGTGCCAGCAGCTTAGTGACGGGTTTTAGCAATCAGCCCCAGCATTTT.

This clonotype was detected only a few times. The chain links TRBV29-1 to TRBJ1-2; no clear D gene. The germline gives CDR1 SQVTM, CDR2 ANQGSEA. The CDR3 extends over 13 amino acids. Deletions cut 4 bases from V and 8 bases from J, with 17 bases between. CDR3 sequence reads: CSVVKRRSEGYTF. CDR3 bases: TGCAGCGTTGTGAAGCGGAGATCTGAAGGCTACACCTTC.

This clonotype came up a few times. Here the CDR3 reads CASSLARVQETQYF. CDR3 DNA: TGTGCCAGCAGCTTAGCACGGGTTCAAGAGACCCAGTACTTC. This chain links TRBV7-2 with TRBJ2-5, with unresolved D. Deletions cut 0 bases from V and 2 bases from J, with 7 bases between. The germline CDR1 and CDR2 sequences are SGHTA and FQGNSA. CDR3 length equals 14 residues.

The chain recombines TRBV21-1 with TRBJ2-7; the D call TRBD1 from the table was never checked on the DNA. TRBV21-1 is reported as a pseudogene. The CDR3 contains 13 residues. CDR3 region: CASGTGGNYEQYF. CDR3 sequence (DNA): TGTGCCAGTGGGACAGGGGGGAACTACGAGCAGTACTTC.

This clonotype showed up just a few times. This chain links TRBV12-3 or TRBV12-4 with TRBJ2-3; a weak D match, TRBD2 (5 bases). The V and J ends lost 7 bases and 10 bases respectively, with 24 bases between them. The CDR3 has 15 amino acids. The CDR3 reads CASIRGLAPSYPQYF. The CDR3 DNA follows: TGTGCCAGCATTCGCGGCCTAGCCCCCTCGTATCCGCAGTATTTT.

This clonotype was observed a handful of times. J is TRBJ2-2 and V is TRBV20-1; 8 nucleotides align to TRBD2. Losses at the gene ends were 6 bases for V and 6 bases for J; bases not matched to a gene: 3. Germline CDR1 is DFQATT and CDR2 is SNEGSKA (reference sequence). The CDR3 extends over 12 amino acids. The CDR3 reads CSATGRAGELFF. CDR3 bases: TGCAGTGCCACCGGGAGGGCCGGGGAGCTGTTTTTT.